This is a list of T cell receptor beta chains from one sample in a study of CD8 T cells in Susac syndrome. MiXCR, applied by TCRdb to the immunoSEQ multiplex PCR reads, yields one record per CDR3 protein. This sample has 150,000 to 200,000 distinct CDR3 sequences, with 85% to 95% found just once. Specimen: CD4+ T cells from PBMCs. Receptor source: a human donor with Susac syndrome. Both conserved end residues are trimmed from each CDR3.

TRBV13	ASSFGRAKNIQY
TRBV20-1	SARGRAVTEAF
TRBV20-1	SASGDGNTEAF
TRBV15	ATSRVGPSGANVLT
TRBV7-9	ASSSSRDRAHEQY
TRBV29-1	SVWGLQDNTEAF
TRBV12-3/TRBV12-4	ASSFGGNQPQH
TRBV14	ASSQSGTPGNEQF
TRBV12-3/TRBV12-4	ASRMTGKGYGYT
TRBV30	AWSQDRVKQY
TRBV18	ASSPPASLNTEAF
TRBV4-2	ASSQGRGPEQY
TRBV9	ASRFLGETTEAF
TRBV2	ASSGKERDRGLGYGYT
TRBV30	AWALGGVREKLF
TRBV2	ASSAMQGWETQY
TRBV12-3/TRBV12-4	ASSRDRNQETQY
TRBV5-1	ASSDGQGVNEQF
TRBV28	ASSSPDGRYEQY
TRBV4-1	ASSHPTGGTEAF
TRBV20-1	SAGGTSGAYEQY
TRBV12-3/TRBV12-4	ASRVAGYTGELF
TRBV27	ASSLNRGDTEAF
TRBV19	ASSGRTRETQY
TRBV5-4	ASSARGDKNIQY
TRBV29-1	SVVETGPEKLF
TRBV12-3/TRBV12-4	ASSADRGDQPQH
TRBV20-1	SALNRDTDTQY
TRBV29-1	SVRGLGAGTGELF
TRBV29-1	SVGAGGNQETQY
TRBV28	ASSPQDRGFNYGYT
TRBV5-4	ASSLPGIQNTGELF
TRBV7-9	ASSPSRPLVLLVEQY
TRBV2	ASKVNTEAF
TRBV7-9	ALAEGFGEQY
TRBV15	ATSRDRWGASTDTQY
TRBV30	AWNPGTGQYEQY
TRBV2	ASSGARGRDEQF
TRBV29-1	SVTGLPGYTQY
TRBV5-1	ASSWQETQY
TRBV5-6	ASSPIDEHGYT
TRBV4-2	ASSPIDPDTQY
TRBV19	ASSREINQPQH
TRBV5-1	ASSLGQGDSPLH
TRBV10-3	AISAQGGNTDTQY
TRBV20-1	SASRREGSSTDTQY
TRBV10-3	AISESTSGEGFEQF
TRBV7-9	ASSPGLAVAEQY
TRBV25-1	ASSESQSYEQY
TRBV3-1	ASSQYGYEQY
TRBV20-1	SARDWGHGNQPQH
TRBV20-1	SVRLVETQY
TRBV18	ASSPGLNTGELF
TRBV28	ASSVSDSDTQY
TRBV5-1	ASSLGLTNNEQF